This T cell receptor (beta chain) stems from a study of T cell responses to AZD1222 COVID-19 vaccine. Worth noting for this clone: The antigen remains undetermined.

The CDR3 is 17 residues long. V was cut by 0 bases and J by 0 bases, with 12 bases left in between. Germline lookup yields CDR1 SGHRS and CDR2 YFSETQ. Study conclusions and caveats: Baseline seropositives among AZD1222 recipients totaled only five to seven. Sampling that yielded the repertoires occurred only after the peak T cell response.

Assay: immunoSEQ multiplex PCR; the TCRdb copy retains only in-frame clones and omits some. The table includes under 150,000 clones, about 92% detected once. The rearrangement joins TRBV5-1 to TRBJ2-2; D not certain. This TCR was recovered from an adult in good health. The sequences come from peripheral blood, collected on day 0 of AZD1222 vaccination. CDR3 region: CASSLGWPTTNTGELFF. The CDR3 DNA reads TGCGCCAGCAGCTTGGGTTGGCCTACCACGAACACCGGGGAGCTGTTTTTT.